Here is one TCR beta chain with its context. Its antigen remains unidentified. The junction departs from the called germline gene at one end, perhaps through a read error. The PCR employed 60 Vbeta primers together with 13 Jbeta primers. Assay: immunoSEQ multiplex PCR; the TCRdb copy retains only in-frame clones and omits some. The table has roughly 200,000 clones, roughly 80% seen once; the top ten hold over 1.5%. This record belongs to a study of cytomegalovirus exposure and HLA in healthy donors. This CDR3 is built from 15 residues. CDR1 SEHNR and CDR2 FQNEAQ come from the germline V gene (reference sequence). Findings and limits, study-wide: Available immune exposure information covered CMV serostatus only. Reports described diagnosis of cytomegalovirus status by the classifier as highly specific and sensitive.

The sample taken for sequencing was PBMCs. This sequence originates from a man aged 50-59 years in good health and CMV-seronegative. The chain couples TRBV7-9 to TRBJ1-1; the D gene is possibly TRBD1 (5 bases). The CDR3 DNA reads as TGTTCCAGCAGCTTCCGACAGAACATGAACACTGAAGCTTTCTTT. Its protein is CSSSFRQNMNTEAFF. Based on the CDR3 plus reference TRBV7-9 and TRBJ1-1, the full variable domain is DTGVSQNPRHKITKRGQNVTFRCDPISEHNRLYWYRQTLGQGPEFLTYFQNEAQLEKSRLLSDRFSAERPKGSFSTLEIQRTEQGDSAMYLCSSSFRQNMNTEAFFGQGTRLTVV.